These T cell receptor beta chains were read from a single sample in a study of vaccination and CD4 T cells after COVID-19. These receptors' antigens are unknown. A single record per CDR3 protein comes from TCRdb applying MiXCR to the PCR reads. The data contain more than 15,000 distinct CDR3 sequences, just under 55% of them seen just once; the ten biggest clones take up more than 15%. The starting material was CD4+ T cells from blood, cultured in vitro, obtained about 7 months after SARS-CoV-2 vaccination. These receptors came from a human donor who had recovered from COVID-19. Each CDR3 is given with its conserved first and last residue. D genes are given only for firm matches. Clone size is shown for a subset of rows, as once, few, many or a class of expanded clone.

14	TRBV7-2	TRBD1	-	TRBJ1-2	CASSLGQGNYGYTF	TGTGCCAGCAGCCTTGGACAGGGCAACTATGGCTACACCTTC
19	TRBV7-9	-	-	TRBJ1-5	CASSLIRPSGPLSNQPQHF	TGTGCCAGCAGCTTAATCCGGCCCTCCGGCCCACTATCAAATCAGCCCCAGCATTTT
13	TRBV7-2	-	-	TRBJ2-5	CASSFSLGETQYF	TGTGCCAGCAGCTTCAGTTTAGGGGAGACCCAGTACTTC
15	TRBV28	TRBD2	-	TRBJ2-1	CASSLPLAGINEQFF	TGTGCCAGCAGTTTACCACTAGCGGGAATAAATGAGCAGTTCTTC
13	TRBV2	-	-	TRBJ1-5	CASSWGTAQPQHF	TGTGCCAGCAGTTGGGGCACGGCCCAGCCCCAGCATTTT
14	TRBV6-2/TRBV6-3	TRBD1	few	TRBJ1-5	CASNQQGSNQPQHF	TGTGCCAGCAATCAACAGGGGAGCAATCAGCCCCAGCATTTT
11	TRBV20-1	-	few	TRBJ2-7	CSARDQGGQYF	TGCAGTGCTAGAGATCAAGGGGGGCAGTACTTC
16	TRBV7-8	TRBD1	-	TRBJ1-5	CASSLRQGLDNQPQHF	TGTGCCAGCAGCTTACGACAGGGGTTGGACAATCAGCCCCAGCATTTT
15	TRBV7-2	-	-	TRBJ1-1	CASSLATTAGTEAFF	TGTGCCAGCAGCTTAGCAACCACAGCCGGGACTGAAGCTTTCTTT
16	TRBV27	TRBD2	-	TRBJ2-2	CASSLRSREGTGELFF	TGTGCCAGCAGTTTACGTAGCAGGGAGGGTACCGGGGAGCTGTTTTTT
11	TRBV20-1	-	-	TRBJ1-2	CSARGGRGYTF	TGCAGTGCTAGGGGAGGTCGGGGCTACACCTTC
17	TRBV27	-	few	TRBJ1-5	CASSFLPVGVRNQPQHF	TGTGCCAGCAGTTTCTTACCCGTGGGCGTTAGGAATCAGCCCCAGCATTTT
13	TRBV6-1	TRBD1	-	TRBJ1-2	CASTRDSNYGYTF	TGTGCCAGCACCCGGGACAGTAACTATGGCTACACCTTC
15	TRBV6-5	TRBD2	-	TRBJ2-1	CASSFSGGAFTEQFF	TGTGCCAGCAGTTTCAGCGGGGGGGCCTTCACTGAGCAGTTCTTC
12	TRBV20-1	TRBD1	-	TRBJ1-1	CSATGQGVSAFF	TGCAGTGCTACCGGACAGGGGGTTTCGGCTTTCTTT
14	TRBV20-1	-	-	TRBJ2-3	CSAESRTGTDTQYF	TGCAGTGCTGAATCGCGGACAGGCACAGATACGCAGTATTTT
15	TRBV20-1	TRBD2	-	TRBJ2-1	CSARPGTSGSNEQFF	TGCAGTGCTAGGCCCGGGACTAGCGGTTCCAATGAGCAGTTCTTC
17	TRBV18	TRBD1	-	TRBJ1-1	CASSQGQGRGKDTEAFF	TGTGCCAGCTCACAGGGACAGGGGAGGGGTAAGGACACTGAAGCTTTCTTT
15	TRBV5-4	TRBD1	few	TRBJ1-1	CASSKTGVPNTEAFF	TGTGCCAGCAGCAAGACAGGGGTTCCGAACACTGAAGCTTTCTTT
14	TRBV6-5	TRBD1	-	TRBJ1-2	CASSSGQGGNGYTF	TGTGCCAGCAGTTCGGGACAGGGGGGAAATGGCTACACCTTC
15	TRBV18	-	-	TRBJ1-6	CASSLSGPINSPLHF	TGTGCCAGCTCACTAAGTGGACCGATAAATTCGCCCCTCCACTTT
15	TRBV7-8	TRBD2	few	TRBJ2-3	CASRRGRGGSDTQYF	TGTGCCAGCCGAAGGGGGCGGGGGGGCTCAGATACGCAGTATTTT
14	TRBV20-1	TRBD2	-	TRBJ2-3	CSATHSGGTDTQYF	TGCAGTGCTACCCATAGCGGGGGCACAGATACGCAGTATTTT
15	TRBV7-6	TRBD2	-	TRBJ2-1	CASSELADSYNEQFF	TGTGCCAGCAGCGAACTAGCGGACTCCTACAATGAGCAGTTCTTC
16	TRBV27	TRBD1	-	TRBJ2-7	CASSSPGQRGTYEQYF	TGTGCCAGCAGTTCACCGGGACAGAGGGGAACCTACGAGCAGTACTTC
16	TRBV19	-	few	TRBJ1-6	CASSIGREFDNSPLHF	TGTGCCAGTAGTATTGGGCGGGAGTTCGATAATTCACCCCTCCACTTT
14	TRBV20-1	TRBD1	few	TRBJ1-1	CSAFQGAQNTEAFF	TGCAGTGCTTTCCAGGGGGCCCAGAACACTGAAGCTTTCTTT
15	TRBV6-1	-	-	TRBJ1-6	CASRGGSLYNSPLHF	TGTGCCAGCCGCGGGGGGTCCTTGTATAATTCACCCCTCCACTTT
13	TRBV20-1	TRBD2	-	TRBJ2-3	CSARDMGGGAQYF	TGCAGTGCTAGAGATATGGGCGGGGGGGCCCAGTATTTT
13	TRBV7-2	-	-	TRBJ2-1	CASSLDRSNEQFF	TGTGCCAGCAGCTTAGATCGGAGCAATGAGCAGTTCTTC
15	TRBV4-1	-	-	TRBJ2-3	CASSPGPWRPDTQYF	TGCGCCAGCAGCCCCGGTCCCTGGCGGCCAGATACGCAGTATTTT
14	TRBV7-2	-	few	TRBJ2-3	CASSADRSTDTQYF	TGTGCCAGCAGCGCTGACAGGAGCACAGATACGCAGTATTTT
15	TRBV6-2/TRBV6-3	TRBD1	-	TRBJ2-7	CASSFDRGFTYEQYF	TGTGCCAGCAGTTTCGACAGGGGTTTTACCTACGAGCAGTACTTC
18	TRBV6-2/TRBV6-3	TRBD1	few	TRBJ1-5	CASSYILSGGNSNQPQHF	TGTGCCAGCAGTTACATCCTTTCAGGGGGGAATAGCAATCAGCCCCAGCATTTT
17	TRBV10-3	TRBD1	few	TRBJ2-7	CAISARRAGRQGYEQYF	TGTGCCATCAGTGCCCGACGGGCGGGCAGACAGGGTTACGAGCAGTACTTC
14	TRBV7-9	-	few	TRBJ1-5	CASSLTGLYQPQHF	TGTGCCAGCAGCCTTACAGGGTTATATCAGCCCCAGCATTTT
15	TRBV6-1	TRBD1	few	TRBJ1-1	CASSDQTGGYTEAFF	TGTGCCAGCAGTGACCAGACAGGGGGCTACACTGAAGCTTTCTTT
18	TRBV12-2	-	-	TRBJ2-5	CASRFWGLAGGPGETQYF	TGTGCAAGTCGCTTTTGGGGACTAGCGGGGGGCCCTGGGGAGACCCAGTACTTC
14	TRBV7-6	-	few	TRBJ1-6	CASSPREVPSPLHF	TGTGCCAGCAGCCCCAGGGAGGTCCCGTCACCCCTCCACTTT
15	TRBV24-1	-	-	TRBJ2-2	CATSGGAVYTGELFF	TGTGCCACCAGTGGGGGGGCAGTATACACCGGGGAGCTGTTTTTT
11	TRBV25-1	-	-	TRBJ1-1	CASSEGRNAFF	TGTGCCAGCAGTGAAGGGCGAAATGCTTTCTTT
16	TRBV7-2	TRBD2	-	TRBJ2-3	CASSQRGGGYTDTQYF	TGTGCCAGCAGCCAAAGAGGCGGGGGGTACACAGATACGCAGTATTTT
14	TRBV19	-	-	TRBJ1-5	CASSIRGLGQPQHF	TGTGCCAGTAGTATCCGGGGCTTGGGGCAGCCCCAGCATTTT
17	TRBV6-1	TRBD2	-	TRBJ2-3	CASSEGRTSGGTDTQYF	TGTGCCAGCAGTGAAGGGAGGACTAGCGGGGGCACAGATACGCAGTATTTT